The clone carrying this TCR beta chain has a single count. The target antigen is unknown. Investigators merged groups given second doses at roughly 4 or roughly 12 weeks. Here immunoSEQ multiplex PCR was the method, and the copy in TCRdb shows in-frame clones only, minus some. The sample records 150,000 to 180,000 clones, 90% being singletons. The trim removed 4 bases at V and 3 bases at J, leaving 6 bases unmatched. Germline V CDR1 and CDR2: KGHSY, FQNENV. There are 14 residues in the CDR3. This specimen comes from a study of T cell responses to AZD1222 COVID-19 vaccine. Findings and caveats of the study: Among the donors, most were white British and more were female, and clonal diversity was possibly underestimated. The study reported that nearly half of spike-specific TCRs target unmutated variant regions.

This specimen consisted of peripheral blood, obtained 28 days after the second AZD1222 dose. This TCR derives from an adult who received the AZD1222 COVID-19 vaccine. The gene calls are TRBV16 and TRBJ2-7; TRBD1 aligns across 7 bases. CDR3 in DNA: TGTGCCAGCAGCCTACAGGGGACCCTCTACGAGCAGTACTTC. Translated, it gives CASSLQGTLYEQYF.